Listed here are 29 T cell receptor beta chains from one sample, sequenced in a study of blood T cell repertoires in COVID-19. Data came from immunoSEQ multiplex PCR; TCRdb stores just in-frame clones and leaves some out. The sample consists of about 130,000 clones, roughly 77% of them appearing once. Sequencing was performed on peripheral blood. These receptors originate from a woman in her seventies with COVID-19, enrolled during active disease.

This chain joins TRBV9 and TRBJ1-2; D ambiguous. Trimming removed 3 bases at V and 8 bases at J, with 11 bases between. Germline V gives CDR1 SGDLS, CDR2 YYNGEE. The CDR3 totals 12 residues. CDR3 DNA sequence: TGTGCCAGCAGCGCGGGAAGTAGGGGCTACACCTTC. This sequence encodes CASSAGSRGYTF.

This clone was picked up one time. The chain recombines TRBV5-4 with TRBJ1-2; weak D call: TRBD1 (6 bases). V lost 3 bases and J lost 4, with 16 bases in between. The CDR3 contains 15 residues. CDR1 SGHNT and CDR2 YYREEE come from the germline V gene (reference sequence). CDR3 sequence reads: CASSSVDSGIYGYTF. CDR3 sequence (DNA): TGTGCCAGCAGCTCAGTGGACAGTGGAATCTATGGCTACACCTTC. The full variable domain, its missing parts supplied by reference TRBV5-4 and TRBJ1-2, is ETGVTQSPTHLIKTRGQQVTLRCSSQSGHNTVSWYQQALGQGPQFIFQYYREEENGRGNFPPRFSGLQFPNYSSELNVNALELDDSALYLCASSSVDSGIYGYTFGSGTRLTVV.

The chain links TRBV28 to TRBJ2-3; D is possibly TRBD1 (5 bases). The CDR3 is 14 amino acids. Germline CDR1 MDHEN, CDR2 SYDVKM. Trimming took off 5 bases at V and 2 bases at J, with 11 bases between the two ends. The CDR3 here is CASSPRQLTDTQYF. Here the CDR3 DNA reads TGTGCCAGCAGTCCGAGACAGCTCACAGATACGCAGTATTTT. Drawing the rest from reference TRBV28 and TRBJ2-3, the complete variable domain is DVKVTQSSRYLVKRTGEKVFLECVQDMDHENMFWYRQDPGLGLRLIYFSYDVKMKEKGDIPEGYSVSREKKERFSLILESASTNQTSMYLCASSPRQLTDTQYFGPGTRLTVL.

This clone came up many times. V usage is TRBV6-5 and J usage is TRBJ1-2; maybe TRBD1 (5 bases). V was cut by 7 bases and J by 8 bases, with 11 bases left in between. Germline loops: CDR1 MNHEY, CDR2 SVGAGI. The CDR3 runs to 11 residues. CDR3 sequence reads: CASTGQGGYTF. CDR3 DNA sequence: TGTGCCAGCACTGGGCAGGGAGGCTACACCTTC.

The chain couples TRBV30 to TRBJ1-2; 9 bases line up with TRBD1. V gave up 2 bases and J gave up 8 bases; unmatched junction bases: 3. The CDR3 loop spans 12 amino acids. The germline V gene has CDR1 GTSNPN and CDR2 SVGIG (reference sequence). The CDR3 is CAWSPGQGGYTF. CDR3 in DNA: TGTGCCTGGAGTCCTGGACAGGGGGGCTACACCTTC.

The chain links TRBV5-8 to TRBJ2-7; D may be TRBD1 (6 bases). Germline CDR1 reads SGHTS; CDR2 reads YDEGEE. This CDR3 has 15 amino acids. Trimming shortened V by 0 bases and J by 2 bases, and 12 bases separated the two germline ends. This CDR3 reads CASSLVGQGTYEQYF. The CDR3 nucleotides read TGTGCCAGCAGCTTGGTAGGGCAGGGGACCTACGAGCAGTACTTC.

This rearrangement joins TRBV6-2 or TRBV6-3 to TRBJ2-5, with D uncertain. Looked up from germline, CDR1 is MNHEY and CDR2 is SVGEGT. This CDR3 contains 12 residues. Trimming took off 4 bases at V and 4 bases at J, with 7 bases between the two ends. The DNA for the CDR3 is TGTGCCAGCAGTTTCAACGGAGAGACCCAGTACTTC. Protein: CASSFNGETQYF.

The chain joins TRBV5-1 to TRBJ1-2; D unresolved. Per germline, CDR1 SGHRS and CDR2 YFSETQ. This CDR3 comprises 14 residues. V lost 3 bases and J lost 5, with 14 bases in between. CDR3 coding DNA: TGCGCCAGCAGCTCGGAGGAGGCAGCGTATGGCTACACCTTC. Its translation is CASSSEEAAYGYTF.

The rearrangement links TRBV24-1 to TRBJ2-3; TRBD2 matches at 8 bases. The CDR3 contains 17 residues. Germline assignment: CDR1 KGHDR and CDR2 SFDVKD. V dropped 0 bases and J dropped 3; count of bases not matched to a gene: 7. The CDR3 bases are TGTGCCACCAGTGATTTGCGTGCTCCGGGGGGGACAGATACGCAGTATTTT. Translation gives CATSDLRAPGGTDTQYF.

The chain recombines TRBV7-2 with TRBJ2-7; D gene unclear. V lost 7 bases and J 0 bases, leaving 10 bases between the germline ends. The CDR3 length is 13 residues. The germline gives CDR1 SGHTA, CDR2 FQGNSA. In DNA form, the CDR3 reads TGTGCCAGCACCAGCGCCCCCTCCTACGAGCAGTACTTC. Translating it yields CASTSAPSYEQYF.

This chain connects TRBV20-1 to TRBJ1-1; D unclear. The V end lost 1 base, the J end lost 11 bases, and 11 bases lay between the germline ends. The germline gives CDR1 DFQATT, CDR2 SNEGSKA (reference sequence). This CDR3 is 11 amino acids long. The CDR3 coding sequence is TGCAGTGCTAGAGCCGACCGCGGTGCTTTCTTT. This sequence encodes CSARADRGAFF.

The V and J genes are TRBV5-1 and TRBJ1-6; TRBD1 aligns across 10 bases. V lost 5 bases to trimming and J lost 9 bases; unmatched junction nucleotides: 5. Germline CDR1 and CDR2: SGHRS and YFSETQ. CDR3 length: 14 amino acids. CDR3 in amino acids: CASSVGTGVSPLHF. CDR3 in DNA: TGCGCCAGCAGTGTGGGGACAGGGGTTTCACCCCTCCACTTT.

The J gene is TRBJ2-7, the V gene TRBV6-5; TRBD2 might be the D (6 bases). Germline lookup yields CDR1 MNHEY and CDR2 SVGAGI. There are 12 residues in the CDR3. V lost 9 bases and J lost 1, with 10 bases in between. The CDR3 DNA reads TGTGCCAGTAAACGGGGGTCCTACGAGCAGTACTTC. Its protein product is CASKRGSYEQYF.

This chain connects TRBV24-1 to TRBJ2-3; 11 positions match TRBD2. The CDR3 loop spans 16 amino acids. From germline, CDR1 is KGHDR and CDR2 SFDVKD. V lost 4 bases to trimming and J lost 4 bases; unmatched junction nucleotides: 6. The CDR3 loop reads CATSDFSGGGPDTQYF. The CDR3 DNA reads TGTGCCACCAGTGACTTTAGCGGGGGGGGGCCAGATACGCAGTATTTT.

This clone was found a few times. CDR3 sequence: CASSRTSVRDQPQHF. CDR3 DNA sequence: TGTGCCAGCAGCCGCACTTCGGTCAGGGATCAGCCCCAGCATTTT. The chain employs TRBV5-8 and TRBJ1-5; a weak D match, TRBD1 (5 bases). Germline loops: CDR1 SGHTS, CDR2 YDEGEE. CDR3 length: 15 residues. The V and J ends lost 4 bases and 5 bases respectively, with 16 bases between them.

The rearrangement uses TRBV11-2 and TRBJ1-1; D is ambiguous. The CDR3 totals 15 residues. Germline V gives CDR1 SGHAT, CDR2 FQNNGV. V shed 1 base and J shed 5 bases, with 14 bases lying between them. The CDR3 region is CASSLVRGRGTEAFF. DNA for the CDR3: TGTGCCAGCAGCTTAGTACGAGGGCGCGGGACTGAAGCTTTCTTT.

In its sample, this clone was seen once. V and J are TRBV6-6 and TRBJ2-5, with TRBD2 identical over 7 bases. Germline CDR1 reads MNHNY; CDR2 reads SVGAGI (reference sequence). The CDR3 totals 15 residues. With V trimmed by 3 bases and J by 0 bases, 4 bases remained unmatched. DNA of the CDR3: TGTGCCAGCAGTTATGGACTAGGCGACCAAGAGACCCAGTACTTC. Translating it yields CASSYGLGDQETQYF.

V and J are TRBV11-2 and TRBJ2-1; TRBD2 aligns across 12 bases. The CDR3 covers 18 residues. Trimming took 2 bases from V and 0 from J; bases not matched to a gene: 5. Looked up from germline, CDR1 is SGHAT and CDR2 is FQNNGV. The CDR3 DNA reads as TGTGCCAGCAGCTTACGACTAGCGGGGGCCAACTCCTACAATGAGCAGTTCTTC. Translation: CASSLRLAGANSYNEQFF.

The rearrangement links TRBV2 to TRBJ2-5; a possible D gene is TRBD2 (6 bases). There are 14 residues in the CDR3. The germline V gene has CDR1 SNHLY and CDR2 FYNNEI. V was pared by 7 bases and J by 4 bases, with 16 bases between. CDR3 amino acids: CASTVPSDPETQYF. DNA for the CDR3: TGTGCCAGCACTGTCCCTAGCGACCCAGAGACCCAGTACTTC.

The chain combines TRBV18 with TRBJ1-5, with no clear D. This CDR3 has 13 amino acids. CDR1 and CDR2 (germline): KGHSH, LQKENI. Trimming took off 6 bases at V and 7 bases at J, with 13 bases between the two ends. CDR3 DNA: TGTGCCAGCTCCGTCAAGGAGGGACAGCCCCAGCATTTT. Translated, it gives CASSVKEGQPQHF.

This chain uses TRBV5-1 with TRBJ2-7; a weak D match, TRBD2 (5 bases). CDR3 length: 14 amino acids. Germline values: CDR1 SGHRS, CDR2 YFSETQ. The V end was cut by 4 bases, the J end by 0 bases, with 11 bases between. CDR3 DNA: TGCGCCAGCAGCCCCGGGATGAGCTCCTACGAGCAGTACTTC. This codes for CASSPGMSSYEQYF.

The chain has TRBV6-5 and TRBJ1-1, with D unresolved. The V end was cut by 0 bases, the J end by 0 bases, with 8 bases between. The CDR3 is 15 residues long. Germline values: CDR1 MNHEY, CDR2 SVGAGI. The CDR3 DNA reads as TGTGCCAGCAGTTACTCGAGTTCCATGAACACTGAAGCTTTCTTT. It is translated as CASSYSSSMNTEAFF.

The chain carries TRBV9 and TRBJ1-4; D is possibly TRBD1 (6 bases). Trimming took 0 bases from V and 7 from J, leaving 16 bases between them. The CDR3 consists of 16 residues. Germline assignment: CDR1 SGDLS and CDR2 YYNGEE. The CDR3 spells CASSVGTPGVGEKLFF. CDR3 nucleotides: TGTGCCAGCAGCGTAGGGACGCCAGGGGTTGGTGAAAAACTGTTTTTT.

The chain couples TRBV6-5 to TRBJ2-5; 7 nucleotides match TRBD1. The J segment lost 2 bases and the V segment lost 9 bases, leaving 12 bases of the junction unmatched. This CDR3 comprises 15 residues. Germline CDR1 is MNHEY and CDR2 is SVGAGI. The CDR3: CASTVQTGRQETQYF. CDR3 bases: TGTGCCAGTACAGTCCAGACAGGGCGGCAAGAGACCCAGTACTTC.

About this clone itself: Different DNA sequences within this sample yield the same CDR3. The chain joins TRBV3-1 (or the pseudogene TRBV3-2) to TRBJ2-1; no definite D call. In germline, CDR1 is LGHDT, CDR2 YNNKEL (reference sequence). The CDR3 runs 12 residues. Deletions cut 4 bases from V and 7 bases from J, with 8 bases between. The CDR3 DNA sequence: TGTGCCAGCAGCCTCCTACTGAATGAGCAGTTCTTC. It specifies CASSLLLNEQFF.

The V and J genes are TRBV20-1 and TRBJ1-5; tentative D call: TRBD1 (5 bases). Trimming pared 3 bases from V and 3 bases from J, leaving 12 bases between. The CDR3 loop spans 14 amino acids. The germline V gene encodes CDR1 DFQATT and CDR2 SNEGSKA (reference sequence). In DNA form, the CDR3 reads TGCAGTGCTAGTGAGACAGTCCTCAATCAGCCCCAGCATTTT. Amino acid sequence: CSASETVLNQPQHF.

J is TRBJ1-2 and V is TRBV29-1, with D perhaps matching TRBD1 (5 bases). CDR1 is SQVTM and CDR2 is ANQGSEA in the germline V gene. The CDR3 sequence is 12 residues long. Between the trimmed V and J ends, which lost 7 bases and 3 bases, there was a span of 12 bases. The CDR3 region is CSGTGVDYGYTF. The CDR3 nucleotides read TGCAGCGGGACGGGGGTTGACTATGGCTACACCTTC.

This chain links TRBV9 with TRBJ2-7, with D perhaps matching TRBD2 (6 bases). V dropped 7 bases and J dropped 5 bases, with 16 bases sitting between them. CDR3 length: 13 amino acids. Germline assignment: CDR1 SGDLS and CDR2 YYNGEE. The CDR3 nucleotides are TGTGCCAGCGGTTATGGAGGGGTCGACGAGCAGTACTTC. Its protein is CASGYGGVDEQYF.

The chain couples TRBV6-6 to TRBJ1-1, with TRBD1 matching over 9 bases. The CDR3 loop spans 14 amino acids. CDR1 MNHNY and CDR2 SVGAGI come from the germline V gene (reference sequence). With V trimmed by 6 bases and J by 1 base, 3 bases remained unmatched. The CDR3 spells CASSQDRGNTEAFF. The CDR3 bases are TGTGCCAGCAGCCAGGACAGGGGGAACACTGAAGCTTTCTTT.